Below are 23 T cell receptor beta chains sequenced from a single sample in a study of blood T cells in healthy people across ages. Through a sample-barcoded 5' primer and a J-beta primer mix, a second PCR was run for roughly 6 to 11 cycles. TCRdb itself ran the 5' RACE reads through MiXCR, one entry per CDR3 protein. The sample records about a million distinct CDR3 sequences, roughly half being singletons. Sequenced material: blood. These receptors all stem from a woman aged 60 to 75 in good health.

The table lists this clonotype with a few counts. The CDR3, as DNA: TGCAGCGGTAGACAGGCGGTGGAGACCCAGTACTTC. Protein sequence: CSGRQAVETQYF. The chain links TRBV29-1 to TRBJ2-5, with D possibly matching TRBD1 (6 bases). Trimming removed 7 bases from V and 5 bases from J, with 14 bases in between. Germline values: CDR1 SQVTM, CDR2 ANQGSEA. The CDR3 has 12 residues.

This clonotype appeared many times. V and J are TRBV5-1 and TRBJ2-4; D perhaps matches TRBD2 (6 bases). The CDR3 totals 16 residues. From germline, CDR1 is SGHRS and CDR2 YFSETQ. The germline V and J ends were trimmed by 4 bases and 1 base, with 15 bases remaining between them. The CDR3 here is CASSERETSAKNIQYF. In DNA, the CDR3 is TGCGCCAGCAGCGAACGGGAGACTTCGGCCAAAAACATTCAGTACTTC.

The chain uses TRBV5-1 and TRBJ2-2; 7 bases align to TRBD2. V lost 6 bases and J lost 0; bases outside the gene matches: 5. The germline gives CDR1 SGHRS, CDR2 YFSETQ. The CDR3 has 15 residues. CDR3 amino acids: CASTYGGTNTGELFF. The CDR3 DNA is TGCGCCAGCACCTACGGGGGGACGAACACCGGGGAGCTGTTTTTT.

This clonotype has more than one count but fewer than ten. J is TRBJ2-5 and V is TRBV28; TRBD1 is a possible D gene (6 bases). Germline CDR1 and CDR2: MDHEN and SYDVKM. CDR3 length: 13 residues. The V and J ends lost 3 bases and 11 bases respectively, with 16 bases between them. The CDR3 loop reads CASSLQGSVGQYF. In DNA form, the CDR3 reads TGTGCCAGCAGTTTGCAGGGGAGCGTCGGGCAGTACTTC.

This clonotype has a handful of counts. This chain joins TRBV20-1 and TRBJ2-1; 7 positions agree with TRBD2. The J segment lost 8 bases and the V segment lost 5 bases, leaving 9 bases of the junction unmatched. The germline gives CDR1 DFQATT, CDR2 SNEGSKA (reference sequence). The CDR3 runs to 13 residues. The CDR3 is CSAAKTSIDEQFF. Written as DNA, the CDR3 is TGCAGTGCTGCAAAGACTAGCATCGATGAGCAGTTCTTC.

The rearrangement uses TRBV20-1 and TRBJ2-6, with a weak D call TRBD2 (6 bases). There are 14 residues in the CDR3. CDR1 and CDR2 from the germline V gene are DFQATT and SNEGSKA (reference sequence). V was pared by 6 bases and J by 4 bases, with 13 bases between. The CDR3 is CSAPGTVGANVLTF. The CDR3 DNA sequence: TGCAGTGCGCCGGGGACTGTAGGGGCCAACGTCCTGACTTTC.

This clonotype was counted between two and nine times. The V call is TRBV7-2, the J call TRBJ2-4; no clear D. The CDR3 consists of 14 residues. Trimming pared 0 bases from V and 0 bases from J, leaving 3 bases between. Germline V gene lookup returns CDR1 SGHTA and CDR2 FQGNSA. CDR3 sequence reads: CASSLAVAKNIQYF. The CDR3 DNA reads TGTGCCAGCAGCTTAGCGGTAGCCAAAAACATTCAGTACTTC.

The chain joins TRBV2 to TRBJ2-7, with TRBD2 identical over 7 bases. Per germline, CDR1 SNHLY and CDR2 FYNNEI. V was pared by 2 bases and J by 3 bases, with 10 bases of the junction left unmatched. CDR3 length equals 16 residues. The CDR3 coding sequence is TGTGCCAGCAGTGAAAAGATGGCGGGAGTAGTCTACGAGCAGTACTTC. It encodes CASSEKMAGVVYEQYF.

The chain is built from TRBV6-5 and TRBJ2-3; 8 bases match TRBD2. Germline loops: CDR1 MNHEY, CDR2 SVGAGI. V lost 6 bases to trimming and J lost 7 bases; unmatched junction nucleotides: 12. This CDR3 contains 15 residues. CDR3: CASSPRSGSGYTQYF. CDR3 in DNA: TGTGCCAGCAGCCCTCGCAGCGGGAGCGGGTATACGCAGTATTTT.

The rearrangement uses TRBV28 and TRBJ2-5; D is unclear. V shed 1 base and J shed 1 base, with 7 bases lying between them. This CDR3 spans 14 amino acids. Germline-derived CDR1 and CDR2 are MDHEN and SYDVKM. DNA for the CDR3: TGTGCCAGCAGTTTATATCCGGGCCAAGAGACCCAGTACTTC. Its protein is CASSLYPGQETQYF.

The chain carries TRBV20-1 and TRBJ2-1, with 9 bases that match TRBD2. Per germline, CDR1 DFQATT and CDR2 SNEGSKA (reference sequence). The CDR3 sequence is 13 residues long. J was trimmed by 4 bases and V by 5 bases; bases with no gene match: 3. The CDR3 reads CSAVSGRYNEQFF. The CDR3 coding sequence is TGCAGTGCTGTCAGCGGGAGGTACAATGAGCAGTTCTTC.

This clonotype has only a few counts. The chain carries TRBV12-3 or TRBV12-4 and TRBJ2-2, with no clear D. CDR3 length: 12 residues. V was trimmed by 6 bases and J by 8 bases, leaving 10 bases between them. CDR3 DNA sequence: TGTGCCAGCAGCCGGAGTCTTGGGGAGCTGTTTTTT. Translated, it gives CASSRSLGELFF.

The rearrangement links TRBV28 to TRBJ1-4, with D hard to call. V shed 2 bases and J shed 11 bases, with 9 bases lying between them. The CDR3 extends over 12 amino acids. Germline V lookup: CDR1 MDHEN, CDR2 SYDVKM. Here the CDR3 DNA reads TGTGCCAGCAGTTTAAAAGGAGCGAAACTGTTTTTT. It specifies CASSLKGAKLFF.

The chain combines TRBV7-2 with TRBJ2-3; tentatively, D is TRBD1 (6 bases). The CDR3 length is 14 residues. Trimming took off 8 bases at V and 2 bases at J, with 14 bases between the two ends. Germline-derived CDR1 and CDR2 are SGHTA and FQGNSA. The CDR3 loop reads CASAGDGYTDTQYF. The CDR3 region has the DNA TGTGCCAGCGCAGGGGACGGGTACACAGATACGCAGTATTTT.

The chain employs TRBV2 and TRBJ2-7; D not resolved. Trimming left V 4 bases short and J 6 bases short, with 7 bases between. This CDR3 is built from 11 residues. Germline loops: CDR1 SNHLY, CDR2 FYNNEI. CDR3 sequence (DNA): TGTGCCAGCAGTGCACTTTGCGAGCAGTACTTC. As protein: CASSALCEQYF. The variable domain in full, completed from reference TRBV2 and TRBJ2-7, reads EPEVTQTPSHQVTQMGQEVILRCVPISNHLYFYWYRQILGQKVEFLVSFYNNEISEKSEIFDDQFSVERPDGSNFTLKIRSTKLEDSAMYFCASSALCEQYFGPGTRLTVT.

The table lists this clonotype with a few counts. The rearrangement uses TRBV6-5 and TRBJ2-7; D unclear. Germline loops: CDR1 MNHEY, CDR2 SVGAGI. The CDR3 consists of 16 residues. Trimming cost V 0 bases and J 0 bases, with 12 bases left between them. In DNA, the CDR3 is TGTGCCAGCAGTTACTCGAGAACAGTCAGCTCCTACGAGCAGTACTTC. Its protein is CASSYSRTVSSYEQYF.

This chain links TRBV11-2 with TRBJ2-7; D unresolved. CDR1 SGHAT and CDR2 FQNNGV come from the germline V gene. This CDR3 is built from 13 residues. V was pared by 7 bases and J by 4 bases, with 14 bases between. This chain's CDR3 is CASTSGPFYEQYF. The CDR3 DNA follows: TGTGCCAGCACTTCTGGTCCTTTTTACGAGCAGTACTTC.

The gene calls are TRBV10-3 and TRBJ2-1; D possibly matches TRBD1 or TRBD2 (5 bases each). V was cut by 2 bases and J by 5 bases, with 13 bases left in between. This CDR3 is 15 amino acids long. Germline assignment: CDR1 ENHRY and CDR2 SYGVKD. This CDR3 reads CAISEVGVGHNEQFF. The CDR3 DNA reads as TGTGCCATCAGTGAGGTAGGGGTGGGACACAATGAGCAGTTCTTC.

The rearrangement joins TRBV3-1 to TRBJ2-7; D is ambiguous. The V end was cut by 2 bases, the J end by 4 bases, with 9 bases between. The V gene's germline CDR1 is LGHDT and CDR2 YNNKEL (reference sequence). CDR3 size: 13 residues. CDR3 DNA sequence: TGTGCCAGCAGCCAATTGTCGAGTTACGAGCAGTACTTC. Its translation: CASSQLSSYEQYF.

This clonotype occurred a few times. The chain joins TRBV28 to TRBJ2-5; 8 positions agree with TRBD2. After removal of 5 bases from V and 4 bases from J, the junction contained 3 bases not matched to a gene. The CDR3 runs to 13 residues. Germline loops: CDR1 MDHEN, CDR2 SYDVKM. The CDR3 is CASSAGGRETQYF. For the CDR3, the DNA is TGTGCCAGCAGTGCGGGAGGTCGAGAGACCCAGTACTTC. The full variable domain, its missing parts supplied by reference TRBV28 and TRBJ2-5, is DVKVTQSSRYLVKRTGEKVFLECVQDMDHENMFWYRQDPGLGLRLIYFSYDVKMKEKGDIPEGYSVSREKKERFSLILESASTNQTSMYLCASSAGGRETQYFGPGTRLLVL.

This clonotype was found a few times. V is TRBV21-1 and J is TRBJ2-7. TRBV21-1 is annotated as a pseudogene. The CDR3 contains 11 residues. The CDR3 DNA is TGTGCCAGCGTTGTAGGAGACGAGCAGTACTTC. Protein sequence: CASVVGDEQYF.

V is TRBV30 and J is TRBJ2-5; maybe TRBD2 (6 bases). Trimming took off 7 bases at V and 1 base at J, with 19 bases between the two ends. Germline CDR1 is GTSNPN and CDR2 is SVGIG (reference sequence). The CDR3 length is 15 residues. CDR3 sequence: CAYLKGKGLQETQYF. The CDR3 coding sequence is TGTGCCTACCTTAAGGGGAAGGGACTCCAAGAGACCCAGTACTTC.

The chain is built from TRBV12-3 or TRBV12-4 and TRBJ2-1; the match to TRBD2 covers 7 bases. The CDR3 is 16 residues long. The ends lost 6 bases at V and 7 bases at J; junction bases unmatched: 15. CDR3 nucleotides: TGTGCCAGCAGCGGTACAAGGACTAGAAGGACGAATGAGCAGTTCTTC. Translation gives CASSGTRTRRTNEQFF.